A selection of T cell receptor beta chains follows, all from one sample in a study of blood T cell repertoires in COVID-19. The repertoire was sequenced with immunoSEQ multiplex PCR; TCRdb's copy has only in-frame clones and lacks some. This table holds approximately 670,000 clones, 90% found once. Source material: peripheral blood. These receptors originate from a woman between 18 and 29 years old with acute or convalescent COVID-19. The CDR3 runs from the conserved cysteine through the conserved F or W. The D gene is left open where the match is weak. Not all rows give a size; the values are once, few, many and, for expanded clones, a class.

CAIRPSGTDTQYF | TGTGCCATCAGGCCCAGCGGCACAGATACGCAGTATTTT | 13 | NA | TRBV10-3 | NA | TRBJ2-3
CASSPREPSLEAFF | TGTGCCAGCAGTCCGAGGGAACCTTCACTTGAAGCTTTCTTT | 14 | NA | TRBV27 | NA | TRBJ1-1
CASRKRAGSPLHF | TGTGCCAGCAGGAAACGAGCGGGATCACCCCTCCACTTT | 13 | NA | TRBV5-6 | NA | TRBJ1-6
CASSKGRRTGGIPNTGELFF | TGTGCCAGCAGCAAAGGTCGGAGGACAGGGGGCATTCCGAACACCGGGGAGCTGTTTTTT | 20 | NA | TRBV21-1 | NA | TRBJ2-2
CASSLLQSTDTQYF | TGTGCCAGCAGCCTCCTTCAGAGCACAGATACGCAGTATTTT | 14 | NA | TRBV3-1/TRBV3-2 | NA | TRBJ2-3
CASSFRGEAFF | TGTGCCAGCAGTTTTAGGGGCGAAGCTTTCTTT | 11 | NA | TRBV27 | few | TRBJ1-1
CASATRGWTTGELFF | TGTGCTAGTGCAACCCGGGGGTGGACCACCGGGGAGCTGTTTTTT | 15 | NA | TRBV12-5 | once | TRBJ2-2
CSVELGQTFSGNTIYF | TGCAGCGTTGAATTGGGACAGACATTCTCTGGAAACACCATATATTTT | 16 | TRBD1 | TRBV29-1 | few | TRBJ1-3
CASSIRRDRGFLGYTF | TGTGCCAGTAGTATAAGGCGGGACAGGGGGTTCCTTGGCTACACCTTC | 16 | TRBD1 | TRBV19 | NA | TRBJ1-2
CASSVSTGVGTEAFF | TGTGCCAGCAGCGTTAGCACCGGGGTTGGCACTGAAGCTTTCTTT | 15 | NA | TRBV9 | NA | TRBJ1-1
CASKWDQGFGNTIYF | TGTGCCAGCAAGTGGGATCAGGGGTTTGGAAACACCATATATTTT | 15 | NA | TRBV6-6 | NA | TRBJ1-3
CASSFRDTSYEQYF | TGTGCCAGCAGCTTCCGGGACACCTCCTACGAGCAGTACTTC | 14 | NA | TRBV5-8 | NA | TRBJ2-7
CASSRDRGTRPEAFF | TGCGCCAGCAGCCGGGACAGAGGAACAAGGCCTGAAGCTTTCTTT | 15 | TRBD1 | TRBV4-1 | NA | TRBJ1-1
CATTIWRQGANQPQHF | TGTGCCACCACCATTTGGCGACAGGGGGCAAATCAGCCCCAGCATTTT | 16 | TRBD1 | TRBV9 | NA | TRBJ1-5
CASSQGTGFSYEQYF | TGTGCCAGCAGCCAGGGGACAGGGTTTTCCTACGAGCAGTACTTC | 15 | TRBD1 | TRBV9 | NA | TRBJ2-7
CASISLGRSGNTIYF | TGTGCCAGTATTTCCCTCGGGAGGTCCGGAAACACCATATATTTT | 15 | NA | TRBV19 | NA | TRBJ1-3
CASSSGLWGELFF | TGTGCCAGCAGTTCAGGGTTATGGGGGGAGCTGTTTTTT | 13 | NA | TRBV28 | few | TRBJ2-2